What follows is one TCR beta chain and its context. What it binds is unknown. The sample comes from a study of T cell responses to AZD1222 COVID-19 vaccine. Study-wide results and caveats: Vaccine-associated CD4 TCRs ranged over spike, dominating at 160-218 and 743-854. White British people made up most donors, females outnumbered males, and clonal diversity was possibly underestimated.

The V gene lost 3 bases and the J gene lost 4 bases, with 10 bases spanning the gap. CDR3 length equals 14 residues. Germline CDR1 and CDR2: GTSNPN and SVGIG (reference sequence). Libraries were prepared by immunoSEQ multiplex PCR; TCRdb keeps only in-frame clonotypes and omits some of them. The table has fewer than 150,000 clones, approximately 90% seen once. The material was peripheral blood, obtained 28 days after the second AZD1222 dose. The receptor was isolated from an adult who received the AZD1222 COVID-19 vaccine. The chain combines TRBV30 with TRBJ2-6; D gene ambiguous. The CDR3 coding sequence is TGTGCCTGGAGCCGATGGGTGGGGGCCAACGTCCTGACTTTC. Translated, it gives CAWSRWVGANVLTF.